These 14 T cell receptor beta chains came from one sample sequenced in a study of blood T cell repertoires in COVID-19. Libraries were prepared by immunoSEQ multiplex PCR; TCRdb keeps only in-frame clonotypes and omits some of them. This table has 150,000 to 200,000 clones, about 92% appearing once. Sequences were obtained from peripheral blood. These receptors were obtained from a man in his fifties or sixties with active or convalescent COVID-19.

This chain uses TRBV15 with TRBJ2-6; 8 positions match TRBD1. The CDR3 spans 18 residues. Per the germline V gene, CDR1 is LNHNV and CDR2 is YYDKDF (reference sequence). Losses at the gene ends were 0 bases for V and 0 bases for J; bases not matched to a gene: 4. The CDR3: CATSREWDRYSGANVLTF. CDR3 nucleotides: TGTGCCACCAGCAGAGAGTGGGACAGGTACTCTGGGGCCAACGTCCTGACTTTC.

The chain carries TRBV29-1 and TRBJ1-3, with D perhaps TRBD1 (5 bases). The CDR3 consists of 14 residues. Germline V gene lookup returns CDR1 SQVTM and CDR2 ANQGSEA. The V end lost 7 bases, the J end lost 1 base, and 14 bases lay between the germline ends. The CDR3: CSAQTQGSGNTIYF. CDR3 DNA sequence: TGCAGCGCCCAAACGCAGGGTTCTGGAAACACCATATATTTT.

The rearrangement uses TRBV2 and TRBJ2-3, with TRBD1 identical over 7 bases. The CDR3 consists of 15 residues. Germline assignment: CDR1 SNHLY and CDR2 FYNNEI. V lost 9 bases, J lost 0 bases, and 9 bases stayed unmatched. The CDR3 protein is CASTRDRASTDTQYF. The DNA for the CDR3 is TGTGCCAGTACCCGGGACAGAGCTAGCACAGATACGCAGTATTTT.

CDR3 amino acids: CASSRTTTADTQYF. DNA for the CDR3: TGTGCCAGCAGCCGGACTACCACCGCAGATACGCAGTATTTT. V gene TRBV6-4 combines with J gene TRBJ2-3; possible D gene TRBD2, 6 bases. This CDR3 spans 14 amino acids. CDR1 and CDR2 (germline): MRHNA, SNTAGT. Trimming took 6 bases from V and 4 from J, leaving 14 bases between them.

The chain carries TRBV10-1 and TRBJ1-2; D is uncertain. Germline loops: CDR1 WNHNN, CDR2 SYGVQD (reference sequence). Trimming took off 4 bases at V and 5 bases at J, with 11 bases between the two ends. The CDR3 is 13 amino acids. The CDR3, as DNA: TGCGCCAGCAGTGTAGCGGAGAATTATGGCTACACCTTC. This encodes CASSVAENYGYTF.

The gene calls are TRBV2 and TRBJ1-4, with D maybe TRBD1 (5 bases). Deletions cut 7 bases from V and 3 bases from J, with 9 bases between. Germline assignment: CDR1 SNHLY and CDR2 FYNNEI. The CDR3 runs 13 residues. CDR3 in amino acids: CASIGVANEKLFF. CDR3 in DNA: TGTGCCAGCATAGGGGTAGCTAATGAAAAACTGTTTTTT.

The genes are TRBV7-4 and TRBJ1-5; D unclear. The ends were cut back, 1 base at V and 4 bases at J, with 11 bases in the middle. Germline-derived CDR1 and CDR2 are SGHVT and SQSDAQ. This CDR3 is 15 amino acids long. The CDR3 DNA reads TGTGCCAGCAGCTTAGACGGGGAAGCTAATCAGCCCCAGCATTTT. This gives the protein CASSLDGEANQPQHF.

The chain joins TRBV27 to TRBJ1-3, with D possibly matching TRBD1 (5 bases). V gave up 7 bases and J gave up 2 bases, with 12 bases separating them. CDR3 length equals 14 residues. CDR1 MNHEY and CDR2 SMNVEV come from the germline V gene (reference sequence). CDR3 loop: CASMRGSTGNTIYF. CDR3 sequence (DNA): TGTGCCAGCATGCGGGGGTCAACTGGAAACACCATATATTTT.

The chain combines TRBV18 with TRBJ1-2; 8 bases align to TRBD1. CDR1 and CDR2 from the germline V gene are KGHSH and LQKENI. The J segment lost 1 base and the V segment lost 3 bases, leaving 10 bases of the junction unmatched. CDR3 size: 17 residues. The CDR3 sequence: CASSPRTGKVFNYGYTF. The CDR3 nucleotides read TGTGCCAGCTCACCTCGGACAGGGAAAGTATTTAACTATGGCTACACCTTC.

The chain employs TRBV3-1 (or the pseudogene TRBV3-2) and TRBJ2-1, with D perhaps TRBD1 (6 bases). Deletions cut 4 bases from V and 8 bases from J, with 21 bases between. The CDR3 loop spans 16 amino acids. Per the germline V gene, CDR1 is LGHDT and CDR2 is YNNKEL (reference sequence). The CDR3, as DNA: TGTGCCAGCAGCCGATCAGGGGCGTCTTGGAGGCATGAGCAGTTCTTC. Encoded protein: CASSRSGASWRHEQFF.

CDR3 DNA sequence: TGTGCCAGCCTTCAAACAGGGGTGCGACGTGAAGCTTTCTTT. Its protein product is CASLQTGVRREAFF. This sequence joins TRBV6-5 and TRBJ1-1, with 7 bases fitting TRBD1. The V segment lost 8 bases and the J segment 7 bases; nucleotides outside the gene matches: 13. Germline V gives CDR1 MNHEY, CDR2 SVGAGI. The CDR3 extends over 14 amino acids.

This chain joins TRBV2 and TRBJ1-2, with 10 bases identical to TRBD1. Germline V gene data show CDR1 as SNHLY and CDR2 as FYNNEI. The J segment lost 3 bases and the V segment lost 4 bases, leaving 2 bases of the junction unmatched. The CDR3 length is 14 residues. The CDR3 loop reads CASSGQGADYGYTF. CDR3 sequence (DNA): TGTGCCAGCAGTGGACAGGGGGCGGACTATGGCTACACCTTC.

The chain recombines TRBV7-9 with TRBJ1-3; 7 bases fit TRBD1. Losses at the gene ends were 5 bases for V and 0 bases for J; bases not matched to a gene: 7. CDR1 is SEHNR and CDR2 is FQNEAQ in the germline V gene (reference sequence). The CDR3 has 16 residues. The CDR3 is CASSTDRELSGNTIYF. The CDR3 DNA follows: TGTGCCAGCAGCACAGACAGGGAGCTCTCTGGAAACACCATATATTTT.

This chain connects TRBV10-3 to TRBJ2-2; tentative D call: TRBD2 (6 bases). Trimming took 11 bases from V and 4 from J, leaving 11 bases between them. Germline CDR1 ENHRY, CDR2 SYGVKD. The CDR3 length is 12 residues. CDR3 in DNA: TGTGCCTCCGGGAGCGGCACCGGGGAGCTGTTTTTT. The encoded protein is CASGSGTGELFF.